Listed below are T cell receptor beta chains from one sample, sequenced in a study of T cell responses to AZD1222 COVID-19 vaccine. Libraries were prepared by immunoSEQ multiplex PCR; TCRdb keeps only in-frame clonotypes and omits some of them. In the table there are 200,000 or so clones, under 95% of which are singletons. The specimen comprised peripheral blood, sampled on day 0 of AZD1222 vaccination. These TCRs come from an adult in good health. The conserved cysteine and the conserved F or W are not part of the CDR3 here. A D gene is named only where the DNA matches it firmly.

d_gene	v_gene	j_gene	CDR3aa
TRBD1	TRBV19	TRBJ1-1	ASRTIQRTGRNTEAF
NA	TRBV18	TRBJ1-3	ASSPLSGSGNTIY
TRBD1	TRBV7-3	TRBJ2-1	ASSLGQAIGEQF
NA	TRBV3-1/TRBV3-2	TRBJ2-7	ASSQQYPQSYEQY
NA	TRBV11-2	TRBJ2-7	ASSLGSYEQY
NA	TRBV5-1	TRBJ2-2	ASSFGSSGELF
NA	TRBV27	TRBJ1-4	ASSRVTTTNEKLF
TRBD1	TRBV27	TRBJ1-4	ASSPQGAQNEKLF
NA	TRBV19	TRBJ1-5	ASSTYSSNQPQH
TRBD2	TRBV5-1	TRBJ2-7	ASSLRMGLAGPTYEQY
TRBD2	TRBV18	TRBJ2-1	ASSRGGLAGVNEQF
TRBD1	TRBV14	TRBJ1-1	ASSQTQGRLRVAF
TRBD1	TRBV9	TRBJ2-3	ASSSTGATDTQY
TRBD2	TRBV5-1	TRBJ2-5	ASRGTSGSVGRETQY
TRBD2	TRBV25-1	TRBJ2-1	ASSGHAGLASYNEQF
NA	TRBV7-9	TRBJ1-2	ASSLGGLGGYT
NA	TRBV27	TRBJ2-1	ASSLLAPLPPNEQF
TRBD2	TRBV7-3	TRBJ2-3	ASSRTSVYTDTQY
NA	TRBV19	TRBJ1-1	ASSQGLNTEAF
NA	TRBV19	TRBJ1-2	ASSIRGSSGYT
NA	TRBV28	TRBJ1-2	ASSPGDLYGYT
TRBD2	TRBV19	TRBJ2-7	ASSIAGGTVEQY
NA	TRBV29-1	TRBJ1-2	SVVAALNYGYT
TRBD1	TRBV28	TRBJ1-4	ASSFPGQFLHGKLF
TRBD2	TRBV11-2	TRBJ2-7	ASSLDPAGAVYEQY
NA	TRBV27	TRBJ2-7	ASSLFDNSYEQY
TRBD1	TRBV19	TRBJ2-3	ASSGRRDSPTDTQY
TRBD1	TRBV6-5	TRBJ2-2	ASRLGQGDTGELF
NA	TRBV7-9	TRBJ2-2	ASSLGHLNGPGELF
TRBD1	TRBV2	TRBJ1-6	ASEPTGESPLH
NA	TRBV28	TRBJ2-1	ASRPRTVYNEQF
TRBD1	TRBV19	TRBJ1-5	ASSRQGAGQPQH
NA	TRBV9	TRBJ2-7	ASSVGAATAAYEQY
NA	TRBV7-6	TRBJ2-7	ASSPLLVTAEQY
NA	TRBV10-3	TRBJ2-1	AISGARGSYNEQF
NA	TRBV9	TRBJ2-1	ASSVGQENYNEQF
TRBD1	TRBV28	TRBJ2-7	ASSKDRGVFYEQY
NA	TRBV6-2/TRBV6-3	TRBJ1-2	ASSPLDTGYGYT
TRBD1	TRBV6-2/TRBV6-3	TRBJ1-4	ASSSTEGQGHRLF
NA	TRBV3-1/TRBV3-2	TRBJ2-2	ASSPGGGTGELF
NA	TRBV12-3/TRBV12-4	TRBJ1-2	ASSVVGYT
TRBD1	TRBV5-1	TRBJ1-4	ASRTSPDRGNEKLF
NA	TRBV24-1	TRBJ2-5	ATSDSGGYQETQY